This T cell receptor (beta chain) appears in the sequencing data of a study of radiation and T cells in renal cell carcinoma. Time point meaning: blood 2 weeks post-SBRT. Treatment noted: 15 Gy SBRT to primary tumor, nephrectomy 4 weeks later. Blood was sampled at baseline, 2 weeks and 4 weeks after SBRT. Clear cell pathology was present in this patient's renal cell carcinoma. Assay: immunoSEQ multiplex PCR; the TCRdb copy retains only in-frame clones and omits some. Among some 120,000 clones listed, about 88% were seen once. Trimming removed 5 bases from V and 2 bases from J, with 12 bases in between. The CDR3 runs 14 residues. Germline-derived CDR1 and CDR2 are SEHNR and FQNEAQ (reference sequence).

Specimen: blood, collected from a patient whose treatment included radiotherapy and nephrectomy. The receptor's source is an older woman with renal cell carcinoma. The chain employs TRBV7-9 and TRBJ1-2; perhaps TRBD1 as D (6 bases). The DNA for the CDR3 is TGTGCCAGCAGCCCACCGAGGGGGAACTATGGCTACACCTTC. Amino acids: CASSPPRGNYGYTF.